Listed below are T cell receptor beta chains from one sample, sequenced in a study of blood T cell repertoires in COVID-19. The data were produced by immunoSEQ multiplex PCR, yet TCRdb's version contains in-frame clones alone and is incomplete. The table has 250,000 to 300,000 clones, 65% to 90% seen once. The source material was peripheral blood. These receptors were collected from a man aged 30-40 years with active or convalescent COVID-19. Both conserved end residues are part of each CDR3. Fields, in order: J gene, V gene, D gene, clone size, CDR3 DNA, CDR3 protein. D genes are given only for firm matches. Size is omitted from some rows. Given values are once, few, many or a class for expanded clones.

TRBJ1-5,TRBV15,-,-,TGTGCCACCAGCAGTCCCCGACAGAGAAGCAATCAGCCCCAGCATTTT,CATSSPRQRSNQPQHF
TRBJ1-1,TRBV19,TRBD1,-,TGTGCCAGTAGGCACAGGGGAATGGGCACTGAAGCTTTCTTT,CASRHRGMGTEAFF
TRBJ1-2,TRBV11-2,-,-,TGTGCCAGCAGCTTAGTCTCCGCTAACTATGGCTACACCTTC,CASSLVSANYGYTF
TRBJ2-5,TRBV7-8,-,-,TGTGCCAGCAGCTTAGAAGTGGCGGGGGCGCAAGAGACCCAGTACTTC,CASSLEVAGAQETQYF
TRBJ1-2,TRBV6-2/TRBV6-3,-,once,TGTGCCAGCAGTTATATGGGCAGGAGGTATGGCTACACCTTC,CASSYMGRRYGYTF
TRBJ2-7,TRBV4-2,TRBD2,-,TGTGCCAGCAGCCAAGATAAGCGGGGGGGCCAAGTGGCTTACGAGCAGTACTTC,CASSQDKRGGQVAYEQYF
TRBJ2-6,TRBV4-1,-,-,TGCGCCAGCAGCCAAGTGGAGAGATCTGGGGCCAACGTCCTGACTTTC,CASSQVERSGANVLTF
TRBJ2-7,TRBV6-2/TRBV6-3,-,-,TGTGCCAGCAGTTACTCAGGAGGTGGGCCTCGAGCCTACGAGCAGTACTTC,CASSYSGGGPRAYEQYF
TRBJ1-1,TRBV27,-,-,TGTGCCAGCAGTTTAGCAGGGAACACTGAAGCTTTCTTT,CASSLAGNTEAFF
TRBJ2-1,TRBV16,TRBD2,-,TGTGCCAGCAGCCAATCAATGCTAGCGGACTCCTACAATGAGCAGTTCTTC,CASSQSMLADSYNEQFF
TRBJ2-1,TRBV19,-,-,TGTGCCAGTAGTATCTACCCGAATGAGCAGTTCTTC,CASSIYPNEQFF
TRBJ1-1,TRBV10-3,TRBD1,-,TGTGCCATCGCCGGGACAGAAAACACTGAAGCTTTCTTT,CAIAGTENTEAFF
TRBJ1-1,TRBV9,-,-,TGTGCCAGCAGCGTAGTAGACAGGCAGAACACTGAAGCTTTCTTT,CASSVVDRQNTEAFF
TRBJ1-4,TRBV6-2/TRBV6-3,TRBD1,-,TGTGCCAGCAGTTACTCCGGACAGGGCTATGAAAAACTGTTTTTT,CASSYSGQGYEKLFF
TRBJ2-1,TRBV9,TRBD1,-,TGTGCCAGCAGCGGACGGACAGGATCCTACAATGAGCAGTTCTTC,CASSGRTGSYNEQFF
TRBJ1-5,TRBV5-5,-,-,TGTGCCAGCAGCTACGGGGATGGTCGCAATCAGCCCCAGCATTTT,CASSYGDGRNQPQHF
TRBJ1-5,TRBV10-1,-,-,TGCGCCAGCAAGGGGTGTCAGCCCCAGCATTTT,CASKGCQPQHF
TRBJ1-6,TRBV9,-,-,TGTGCCAGCAGCGTAGAGGGGTGGAGTGATTCACCCCTCCACTTT,CASSVEGWSDSPLHF
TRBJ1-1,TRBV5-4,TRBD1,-,TGTGCCTACGGGTTCCCAGGGGGCACTGAAGCTTTCTTT,CAYGFPGGTEAFF
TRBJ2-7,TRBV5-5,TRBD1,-,TGTGCCAGCAGCTTTTCACAGGGGCCCTCCTACGAGCAGTACTTC,CASSFSQGPSYEQYF
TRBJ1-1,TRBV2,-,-,TGTGCCAGCAGTGGTCGGGTTAGGACTGAAGCTTTCTTT,CASSGRVRTEAFF
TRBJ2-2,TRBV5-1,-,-,TGCGCCAGCAGCTTGGGCAGTATCACCGGGGAGCTGTTTTTT,CASSLGSITGELFF
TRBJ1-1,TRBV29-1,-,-,TGCAGCGTTACTCCGAGCCCCGGGGTCGGAGCTTTCTTT,CSVTPSPGVGAFF
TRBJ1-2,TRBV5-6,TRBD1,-,TGTGCCAGCAGTGGCAGGGGGCTTCGTGGCTACACCTTC,CASSGRGLRGYTF
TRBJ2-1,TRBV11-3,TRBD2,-,TGTGCCAGCAGCTCGGAGGGACTAGCGGGGGCCTACAATGAGCAGTTCTTC,CASSSEGLAGAYNEQFF
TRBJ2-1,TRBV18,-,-,TGTGCCAGCTCACCGGGGATCAGGGTCGATGAGCAGTTCTTC,CASSPGIRVDEQFF
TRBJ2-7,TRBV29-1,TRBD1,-,TGCAGCGTCCGGACAGGGATTTACGAGCAGTACTTC,CSVRTGIYEQYF
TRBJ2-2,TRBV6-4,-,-,TGTGCCAGCAGTGACCGGGACACCGGGGAGCTGTTTTTT,CASSDRDTGELFF
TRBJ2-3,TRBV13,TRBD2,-,TGTGCCAGCAGCGGACGACTAGCGGGGAGGTCAGATACGCAGTATTTT,CASSGRLAGRSDTQYF
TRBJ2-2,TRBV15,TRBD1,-,TGTGCCACCAGCAGCTTTCCGGACAGGGATAACACCGGGGAGCTGTTTTTT,CATSSFPDRDNTGELFF
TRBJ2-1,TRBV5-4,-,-,TGTGCCAGCAGCTATAACGCGGGCAATGAGCAGTTCTTC,CASSYNAGNEQFF
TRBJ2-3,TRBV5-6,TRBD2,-,TGTGCCAGCAGCTTGTGGAGCGGGGGCACAGATACGCAGTATTTT,CASSLWSGGTDTQYF
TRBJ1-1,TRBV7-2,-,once,TGTGCCAGCAGCTCCCCGGGTCGGAGGAACACTGAAGCTTTCTTT,CASSSPGRRNTEAFF
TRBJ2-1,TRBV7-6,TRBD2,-,TGTGCCAGCAGCTTGGGGCGGGGGGGCTTCAATGAGCAGTTCTTC,CASSLGRGGFNEQFF
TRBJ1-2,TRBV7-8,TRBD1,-,TGTGCCAGCAGCCCTCGGGACAGGGTCTATGGCTACACCTTC,CASSPRDRVYGYTF
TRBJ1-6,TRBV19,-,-,TGTGCCAGTAGTATGACTACAGGGAATCATTCACCCCTCCACTTT,CASSMTTGNHSPLHF
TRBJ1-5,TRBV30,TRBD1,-,TGTGCCTGGACCACGGGACAGGGAAATCAGCCCCAGCATTTT,CAWTTGQGNQPQHF
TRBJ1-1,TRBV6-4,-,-,TGTGCCAGCAGCCCGACAGTGAACACTGAAGCTTTCTTT,CASSPTVNTEAFF
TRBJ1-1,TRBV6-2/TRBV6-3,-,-,TGTGCCAGCAGCAGCTACAGGGATGAAGCTTTCTTT,CASSSYRDEAFF
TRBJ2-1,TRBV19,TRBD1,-,TGTGCCAGTAGTATGGGACAGGGGTACAATGAGCAGTTCTTC,CASSMGQGYNEQFF
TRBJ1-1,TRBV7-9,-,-,TGTGCCAGCAGCTTAGAACAGCATCTTGAAGCTTTCTTT,CASSLEQHLEAFF
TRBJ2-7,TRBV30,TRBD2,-,TGTGCCTGGAGTGTTCCCCTAGCGGGGGGCCACGAGCAGTACTTC,CAWSVPLAGGHEQYF
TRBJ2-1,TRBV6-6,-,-,TGTGCCAGCAGTCGACTACAGGGGGGGATAGGATCCTACAATGAGCAGTTCTTC,CASSRLQGGIGSYNEQFF
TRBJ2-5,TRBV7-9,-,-,TGTGCCAGCAGCCAACGGACAGACCAAGAGACCCAGTACTTC,CASSQRTDQETQYF
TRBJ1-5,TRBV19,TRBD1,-,TGTGCCAGTAGTATTGGGGACAGCGGCAATCAGCCCCAGCATTTT,CASSIGDSGNQPQHF
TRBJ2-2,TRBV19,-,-,TGTGCCAGTAGTCAGGGGTCCTACACCGGGGAGCTGTTTTTT,CASSQGSYTGELFF
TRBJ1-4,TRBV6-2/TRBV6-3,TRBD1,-,TGTGCCAGCAGTTCCGGACAGGGTTATGAAAAACTGTTTTTT,CASSSGQGYEKLFF
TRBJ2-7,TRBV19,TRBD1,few,TGTGCCAGTAGTTTCCGGACAGGGGCCTCTTACGAGCAGTACTTC,CASSFRTGASYEQYF
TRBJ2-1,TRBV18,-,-,TGTGCCAGCTCACCTGGCGGGGCCTCCTACAATGAGCAGTTCTTC,CASSPGGASYNEQFF
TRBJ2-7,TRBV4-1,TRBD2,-,TGCGCCAGCAGCCAAGTGCTGGGGGGGGACGAGCAGTACTTC,CASSQVLGGDEQYF
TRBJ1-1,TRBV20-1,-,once,TGCAGTGCTAGAGGCCCAGGGAAAGCTTTCTTT,CSARGPGKAFF
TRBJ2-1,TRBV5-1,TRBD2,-,TGCGCCAGCAGCCTAACTACCGGACTAGCGGGAAACAATGAGCAGTTCTTC,CASSLTTGLAGNNEQFF
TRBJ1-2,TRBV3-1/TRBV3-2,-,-,TGTGCCAGCAGCCCTTGGGGAGGGCGCGGGGATGGCTACACCTTC,CASSPWGGRGDGYTF
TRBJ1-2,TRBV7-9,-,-,TGTGCCAGCAGTTTGCTGGCAGACTACACCTTC,CASSLLADYTF
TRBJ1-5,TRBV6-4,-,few,TGTGCCAGCAGGAGAGGGTCCGGGACTAAAAATCAGCCCCAGCATTTT,CASRRGSGTKNQPQHF
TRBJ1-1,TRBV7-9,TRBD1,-,TGTGCCAGCAGAGGGACAGGGGACCACACTGAAGCTTTCTTT,CASRGTGDHTEAFF
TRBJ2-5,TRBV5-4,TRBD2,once,TGTGCCAGCAGCGACTTCTCTAGCGGGGGGCAAGAGACCCAGTACTTC,CASSDFSSGGQETQYF